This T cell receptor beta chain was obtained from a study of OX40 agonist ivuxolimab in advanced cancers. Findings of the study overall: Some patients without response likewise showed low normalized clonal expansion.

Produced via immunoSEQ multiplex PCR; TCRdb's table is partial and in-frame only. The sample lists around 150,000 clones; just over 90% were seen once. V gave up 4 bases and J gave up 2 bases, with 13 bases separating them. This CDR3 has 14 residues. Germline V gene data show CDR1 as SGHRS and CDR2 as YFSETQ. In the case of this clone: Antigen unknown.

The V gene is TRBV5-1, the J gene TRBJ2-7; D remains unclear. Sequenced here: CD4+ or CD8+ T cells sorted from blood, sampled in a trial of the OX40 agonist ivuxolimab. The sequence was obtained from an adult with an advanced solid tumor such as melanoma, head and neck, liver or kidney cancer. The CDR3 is CASSADPGPYEQYF. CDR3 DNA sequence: TGCGCCAGCAGCGCTGACCCGGGTCCCTACGAGCAGTACTTC.